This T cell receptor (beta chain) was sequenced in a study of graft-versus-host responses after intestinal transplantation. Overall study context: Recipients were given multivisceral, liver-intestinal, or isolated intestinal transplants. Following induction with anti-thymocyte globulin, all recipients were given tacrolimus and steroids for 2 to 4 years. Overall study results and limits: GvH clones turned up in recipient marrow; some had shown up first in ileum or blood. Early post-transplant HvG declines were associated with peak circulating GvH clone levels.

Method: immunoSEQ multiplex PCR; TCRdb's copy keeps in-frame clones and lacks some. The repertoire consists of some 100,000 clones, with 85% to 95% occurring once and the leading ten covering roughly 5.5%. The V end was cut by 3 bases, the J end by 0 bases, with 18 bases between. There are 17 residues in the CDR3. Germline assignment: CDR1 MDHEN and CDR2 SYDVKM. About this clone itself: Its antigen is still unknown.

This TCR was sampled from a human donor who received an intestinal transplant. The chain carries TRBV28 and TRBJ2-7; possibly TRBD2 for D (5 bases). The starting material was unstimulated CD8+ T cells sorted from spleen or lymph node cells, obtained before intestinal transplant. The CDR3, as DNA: TGTGCCAGCAGTTTGATTCTCCCCAGCGGAAGCTCCTACGAGCAGTACTTC. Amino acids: CASSLILPSGSSYEQYF.